The subject of this entry is one T cell receptor (beta chain). Its antigen remains unknown. Some clones are missing from TCRdb's copy, which holds only in-frame ones; the method was immunoSEQ multiplex PCR. The profile shows around 84,000 clones, over 75% of them singletons. This specimen belongs to a study of T cell responses to AZD1222 COVID-19 vaccine. Study-wide points: A rise in Spike-specific TCR breadth and depth followed two AZD1222 doses. Among vaccine-associated CD4 TCRs, coverage spanned spike, with dominance at 160-218 and 743-854. Clonal diversity was possibly underestimated, and white British individuals and females predominated among donors.

This CDR3 has 16 amino acids. J lost 3 bases, V lost 0 bases, and 5 bases had no gene match. The germline gives CDR1 SGHNT, CDR2 YYREEE (reference sequence). The material sequenced was peripheral blood, taken on day 0 of AZD1222 vaccination. The chain combines TRBV5-4 with TRBJ2-3, with 9 bases matching TRBD2. This clonotype originated in an adult in good health. CDR3 in amino acids: CASSLGASGTTDTQYF. The CDR3 region has the DNA TGTGCCAGCAGCTTGGGGGCTAGCGGGACTACAGATACGCAGTATTTT. Full variable domain (missing parts from reference TRBV5-4 and TRBJ2-3): ETGVTQSPTHLIKTRGQQVTLRCSSQSGHNTVSWYQQALGQGPQFIFQYYREEENGRGNFPPRFSGLQFPNYSSELNVNALELDDSALYLCASSLGASGTTDTQYFGPGTRLTVL.